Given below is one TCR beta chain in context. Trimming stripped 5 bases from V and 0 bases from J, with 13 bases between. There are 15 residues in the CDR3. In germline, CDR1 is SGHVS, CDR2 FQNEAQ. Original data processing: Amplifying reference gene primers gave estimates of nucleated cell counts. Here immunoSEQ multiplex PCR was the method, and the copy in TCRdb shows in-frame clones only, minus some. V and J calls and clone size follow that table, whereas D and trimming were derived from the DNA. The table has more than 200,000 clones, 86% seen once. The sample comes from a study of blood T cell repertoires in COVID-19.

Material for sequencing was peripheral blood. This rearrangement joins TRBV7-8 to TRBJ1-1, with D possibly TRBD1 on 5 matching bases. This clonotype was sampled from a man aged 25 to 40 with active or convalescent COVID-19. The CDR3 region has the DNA TGTGCCAGCAGCCTACAGGCCAGATTGAACACTGAAGCTTTCTTT. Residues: CASSLQARLNTEAFF.